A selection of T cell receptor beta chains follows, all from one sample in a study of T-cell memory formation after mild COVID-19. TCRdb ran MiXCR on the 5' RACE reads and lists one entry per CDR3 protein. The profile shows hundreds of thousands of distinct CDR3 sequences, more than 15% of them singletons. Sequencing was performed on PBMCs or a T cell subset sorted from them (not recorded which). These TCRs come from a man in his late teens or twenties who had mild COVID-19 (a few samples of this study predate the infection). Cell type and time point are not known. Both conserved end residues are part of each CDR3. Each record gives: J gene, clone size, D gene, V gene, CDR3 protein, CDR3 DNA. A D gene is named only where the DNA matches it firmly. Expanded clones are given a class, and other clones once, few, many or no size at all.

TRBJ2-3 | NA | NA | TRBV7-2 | CASSFLREDTQYF | TGTGCCAGCAGCTTCCTCAGGGAAGATACGCAGTATTTT
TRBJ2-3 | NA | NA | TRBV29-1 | CSVRQTGDTQYF | TGCAGCGTTCGACAGACGGGAGATACGCAGTATTTT
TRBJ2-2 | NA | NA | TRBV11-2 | CASSLGEEWVGELFF | TGTGCCAGCAGCTTAGGAGAGGAGTGGGTCGGGGAGCTGTTTTTT
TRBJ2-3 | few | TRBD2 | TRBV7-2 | CASSLLAGPSTDTQYF | TGTGCCAGCAGCTTACTAGCGGGGCCCAGCACAGATACGCAGTATTTT
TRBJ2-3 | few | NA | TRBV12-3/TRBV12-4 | CASSPPVSTSTDTQYF | TGTGCCAGCAGCCCCCCCGTCAGCACTAGCACAGATACGCAGTATTTT
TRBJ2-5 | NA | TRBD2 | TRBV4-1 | CASSHPGLQETQYF | TGCGCCAGCAGCCATCCGGGACTACAAGAGACCCAGTACTTC
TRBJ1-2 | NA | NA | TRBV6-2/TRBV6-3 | CASSYLGLLDGYTF | TGTGCCAGCAGTTATTTAGGACTGCTCGACGGCTACACCTTC
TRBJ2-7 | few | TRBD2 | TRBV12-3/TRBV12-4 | CASNYGGVQSYEQYF | TGTGCCAGCAATTATGGGGGGGTCCAATCCTACGAGCAGTACTTC
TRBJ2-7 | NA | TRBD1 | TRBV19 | CASSSDRWPYEQYF | TGTGCCAGTAGTTCGGACAGGTGGCCCTACGAGCAGTACTTC
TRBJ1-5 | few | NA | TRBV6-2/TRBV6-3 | CASSAMASADQPQHF | TGTGCCAGCAGTGCGATGGCCAGCGCCGATCAGCCCCAGCATTTT
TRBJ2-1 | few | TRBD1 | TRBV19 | CASSRYRGGWEQFF | TGTGCCAGTAGTAGATACAGGGGCGGCTGGGAGCAGTTCTTC
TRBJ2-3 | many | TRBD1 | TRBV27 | CASQIRGRRGDTQYF | TGTGCCAGTCAAATCAGGGGGCGACGAGGGGATACGCAGTATTTT
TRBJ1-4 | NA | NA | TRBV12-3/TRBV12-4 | CASSLGTGSNEKLFF | TGTGCCAGCAGTCTAGGAACTGGGTCTAATGAAAAACTGTTTTTT
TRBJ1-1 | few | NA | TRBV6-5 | CASSQRQLNTEAFF | TGTGCCAGCAGTCAAAGACAGTTGAACACTGAAGCTTTCTTT
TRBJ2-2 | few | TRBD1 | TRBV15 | CATSREGTGKAGELFF | TGTGCCACCAGCAGGGAGGGGACAGGGAAGGCCGGGGAGCTGTTTTTT
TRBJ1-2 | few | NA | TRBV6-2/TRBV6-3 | CASSRGLDGYTF | TGTGCCAGCAGCCGCGGCTTGGACGGCTACACCTTC
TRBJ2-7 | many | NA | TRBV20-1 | CSATPPGTNPYEQYF | TGCAGTGCTACCCCGCCAGGTACGAATCCCTACGAGCAGTACTTC
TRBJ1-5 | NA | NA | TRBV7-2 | CASSLARGNDRHPQHF | TGTGCCAGCAGCTTAGCGAGGGGGAATGACAGGCACCCCCAGCATTTT
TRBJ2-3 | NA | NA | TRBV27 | CASGNGGDTQYF | TGTGCCAGCGGGAACGGGGGAGATACGCAGTATTTT
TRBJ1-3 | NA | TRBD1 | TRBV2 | CASSTGQNRNTIYF | TGTGCCAGCAGCACGGGACAGAACCGAAACACCATATATTTT
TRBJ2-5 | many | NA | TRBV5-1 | CASSWGDAGAQETQYF | TGCGCCAGCAGCTGGGGGGACGCGGGGGCCCAAGAGACCCAGTACTTC
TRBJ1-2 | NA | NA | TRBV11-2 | CASSLDPDGTDGGYTF | TGTGCCAGCAGCTTAGATCCCGACGGGACGGACGGGGGCTACACCTTC
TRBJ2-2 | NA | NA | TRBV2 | CASSDNSANTGELFF | TGTGCCAGCAGTGACAACAGCGCGAACACCGGGGAGCTGTTTTTT
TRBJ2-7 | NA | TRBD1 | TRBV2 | CASSVEQGPTYEQYF | TGTGCCAGCAGTGTAGAACAGGGGCCTACCTACGAGCAGTACTTC
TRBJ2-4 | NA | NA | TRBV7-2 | CASSLAGQTSHF | TGTGCCAGCAGCCTCGCGGGACAGACAAGCCACTTC
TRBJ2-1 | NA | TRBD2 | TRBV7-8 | CASRPTPSGGYNEQFF | TGTGCCAGCAGACCTACCCCTAGCGGGGGGTACAATGAGCAGTTCTTC
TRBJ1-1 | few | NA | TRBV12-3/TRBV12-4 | CASSAGGMGAFF | TGTGCCAGCAGTGCGGGGGGTATGGGGGCTTTCTTT
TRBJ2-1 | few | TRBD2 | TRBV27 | CASTWLAGGPSNEQFF | TGTGCCAGCACCTGGCTAGCGGGGGGGCCTAGCAATGAGCAGTTCTTC
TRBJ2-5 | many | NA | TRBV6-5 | CASQTGETQYF | TGTGCCAGCCAAACTGGGGAGACCCAGTACTTC
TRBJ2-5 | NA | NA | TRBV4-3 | CASSQGAQTGETQYF | TGCGCCAGCAGCCAAGGAGCCCAGACGGGTGAGACCCAGTACTTC
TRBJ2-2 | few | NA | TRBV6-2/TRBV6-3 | CASSPRGALWPGELFF | TGTGCCAGCAGTCCCCGAGGGGCATTATGGCCCGGGGAGCTGTTTTTT
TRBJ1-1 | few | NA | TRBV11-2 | CASSYGFSEAFF | TGTGCCAGCAGCTACGGGTTCAGCGAAGCTTTCTTT
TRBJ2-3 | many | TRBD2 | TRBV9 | CASSSTISGGSAHTQYF | TGTGCCAGCAGCTCCACTATCAGCGGGGGGAGCGCCCATACGCAGTATTTT
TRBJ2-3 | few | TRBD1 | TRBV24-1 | CATSDATRGWHTQYF | TGTGCCACCAGTGATGCGACCAGGGGGTGGCATACGCAGTATTTT
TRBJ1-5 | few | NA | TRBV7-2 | CASSPGGFVQPQHF | TGTGCCAGCAGCCCTGGGGGGTTCGTTCAGCCCCAGCATTTT
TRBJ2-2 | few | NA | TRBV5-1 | CASSLNRESWELFF | TGCGCCAGCAGCTTGAACAGGGAGAGTTGGGAGCTGTTTTTT
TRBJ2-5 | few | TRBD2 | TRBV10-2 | CASSGGGLGTQETQYF | TGCGCCAGCAGTGGGGGGGGACTAGGGACCCAAGAGACCCAGTACTTC
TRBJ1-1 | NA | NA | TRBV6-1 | CASSTPPREGKTEAFF | TGTGCCAGCAGCACCCCCCCCCGGGAAGGGAAGACTGAAGCTTTCTTT
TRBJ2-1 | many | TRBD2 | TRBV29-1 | CSVDVASGGASYNEQFF | TGCAGCGTTGATGTCGCTAGCGGGGGGGCAAGCTACAATGAGCAGTTCTTC
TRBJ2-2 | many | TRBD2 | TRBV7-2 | CASSRRLAGNTGELFF | TGTGCCAGCAGCCGTAGGCTAGCGGGGAACACCGGGGAGCTGTTTTTT
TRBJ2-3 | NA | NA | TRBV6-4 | CASSDSGGPGDTQYF | TGTGCCAGCAGTGACTCGGGGGGGCCTGGAGATACGCAGTATTTT
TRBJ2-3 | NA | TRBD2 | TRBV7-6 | CASSFMRGETDTQYF | TGTGCCAGCAGCTTTATGCGGGGGGAGACAGATACGCAGTATTTT
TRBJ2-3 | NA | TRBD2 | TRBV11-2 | CASSLEPSGGDTQYF | TGTGCCAGCAGCTTAGAGCCTAGCGGGGGAGATACGCAGTATTTT
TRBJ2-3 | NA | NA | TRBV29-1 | CSVELGAEGVADTQYF | TGCAGCGTTGAACTGGGAGCGGAGGGGGTCGCAGATACGCAGTATTTT
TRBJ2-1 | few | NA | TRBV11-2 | CASSLDNGVPRGFF | TGTGCCAGCAGCTTAGATAATGGGGTCCCCCGTGGATTCTTC
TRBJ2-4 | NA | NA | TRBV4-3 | CASSQEYVLAKNIQYF | TGCGCCAGCAGCCAGGAATACGTCCTTGCTAAAAACATTCAGTACTTC
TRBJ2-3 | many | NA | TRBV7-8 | CASSLGDYTDTQYF | TGTGCCAGCAGCTTAGGAGACTACACAGATACGCAGTATTTT
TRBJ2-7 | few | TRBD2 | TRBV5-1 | CASRRGDSYEQYF | TGCGCCAGCAGGCGGGGGGACTCCTACGAGCAGTACTTC
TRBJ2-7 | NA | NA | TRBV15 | CATSRGGRAGEQYF | TGTGCCACCAGCAGAGGAGGCAGGGCCGGCGAGCAGTACTTC
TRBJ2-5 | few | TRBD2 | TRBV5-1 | CASSLEPRGNQETQYF | TGCGCCAGCAGCTTGGAGCCGCGGGGGAACCAAGAGACCCAGTACTTC
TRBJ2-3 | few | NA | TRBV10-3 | CATGQGGFKYF | TGTGCCACCGGACAGGGAGGGTTTAAGTATTTT
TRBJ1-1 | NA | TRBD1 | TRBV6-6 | CASITGENTEAFF | TGTGCCAGCATAACAGGGGAGAACACTGAAGCTTTCTTT
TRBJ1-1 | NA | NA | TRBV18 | CASSTGENTEAFF | TGTGCCAGCTCGACGGGGGAGAACACTGAAGCTTTCTTT
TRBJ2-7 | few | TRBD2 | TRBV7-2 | CASSLGASGSYEQYF | TGTGCCAGCAGCTTAGGGGCTAGCGGCTCCTACGAGCAGTACTTC